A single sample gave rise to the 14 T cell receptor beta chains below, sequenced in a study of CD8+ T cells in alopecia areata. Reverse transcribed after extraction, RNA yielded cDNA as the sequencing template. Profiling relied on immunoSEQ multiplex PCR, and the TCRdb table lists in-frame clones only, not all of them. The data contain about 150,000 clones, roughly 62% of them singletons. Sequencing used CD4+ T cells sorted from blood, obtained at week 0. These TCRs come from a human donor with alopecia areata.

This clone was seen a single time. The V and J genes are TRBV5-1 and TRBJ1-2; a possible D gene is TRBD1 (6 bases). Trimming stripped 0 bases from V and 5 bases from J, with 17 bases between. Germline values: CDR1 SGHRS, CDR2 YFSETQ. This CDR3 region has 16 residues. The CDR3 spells CASSLGQDQRGYGYTF. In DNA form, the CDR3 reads TGCGCCAGCAGCTTGGGACAGGATCAACGGGGTTATGGCTACACCTTC.

CDR3 protein: CASSEAGWGAFF. The CDR3 nucleotides are TGTGCCAGCAGTGAAGCGGGATGGGGGGCTTTCTTT. The J gene is TRBJ1-1, the V gene TRBV2, with D maybe TRBD1 (5 bases). Germline V lookup: CDR1 SNHLY, CDR2 FYNNEI. There are 12 residues in the CDR3. Trimming stripped 0 bases from V and 11 bases from J, with 10 bases between.

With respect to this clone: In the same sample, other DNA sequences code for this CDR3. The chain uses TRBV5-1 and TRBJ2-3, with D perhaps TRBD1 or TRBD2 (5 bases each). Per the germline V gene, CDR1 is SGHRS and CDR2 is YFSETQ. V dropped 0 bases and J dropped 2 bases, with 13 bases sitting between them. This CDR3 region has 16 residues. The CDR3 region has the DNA TGCGCCAGCAGCTTGGCCGGGGCAACCTCCACAGATACGCAGTATTTT. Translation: CASSLAGATSTDTQYF.

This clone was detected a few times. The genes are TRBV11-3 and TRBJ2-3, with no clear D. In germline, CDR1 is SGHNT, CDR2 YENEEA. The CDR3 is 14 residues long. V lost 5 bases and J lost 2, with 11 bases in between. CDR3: CASSLTGDTDTQYF. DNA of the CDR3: TGTGCCAGCAGCCTGACTGGAGACACAGATACGCAGTATTTT.

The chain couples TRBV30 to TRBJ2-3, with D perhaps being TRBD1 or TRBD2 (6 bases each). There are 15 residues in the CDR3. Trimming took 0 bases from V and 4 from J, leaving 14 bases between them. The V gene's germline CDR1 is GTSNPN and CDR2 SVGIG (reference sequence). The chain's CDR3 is CAWSVPGGRSDTQYF. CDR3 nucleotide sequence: TGTGCCTGGAGTGTGCCCGGGGGCCGGTCAGATACGCAGTATTTT.

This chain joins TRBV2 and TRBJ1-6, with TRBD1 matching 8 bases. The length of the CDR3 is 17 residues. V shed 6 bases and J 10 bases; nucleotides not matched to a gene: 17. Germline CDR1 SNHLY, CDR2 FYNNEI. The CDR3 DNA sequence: TGTGCCAGCAGCCGTGAGGAGCAGGGGGCATCTGGGTCACCCCTCCACTTT. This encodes CASSREEQGASGSPLHF.

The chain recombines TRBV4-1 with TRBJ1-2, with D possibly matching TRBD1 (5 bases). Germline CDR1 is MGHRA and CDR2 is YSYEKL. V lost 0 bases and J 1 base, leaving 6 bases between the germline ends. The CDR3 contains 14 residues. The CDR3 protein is CASSQDQGNYGYTF. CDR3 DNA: TGCGCCAGCAGCCAAGATCAGGGTAACTATGGCTACACCTTC.

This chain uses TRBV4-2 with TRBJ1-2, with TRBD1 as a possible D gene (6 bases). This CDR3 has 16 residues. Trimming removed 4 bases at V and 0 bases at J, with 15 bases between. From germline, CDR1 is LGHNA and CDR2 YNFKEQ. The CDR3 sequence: CASSPEGGPSNYGYTF. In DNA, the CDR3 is TGTGCCAGCAGCCCGGAAGGGGGGCCGTCTAACTATGGCTACACCTTC.

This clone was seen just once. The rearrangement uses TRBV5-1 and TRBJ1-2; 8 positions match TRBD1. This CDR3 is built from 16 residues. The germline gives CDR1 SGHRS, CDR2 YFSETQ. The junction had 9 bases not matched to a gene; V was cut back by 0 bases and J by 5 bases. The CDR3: CASSLAGQGGGYGYTF. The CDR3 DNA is TGCGCCAGCAGCTTGGCAGGACAGGGCGGAGGATATGGCTACACCTTC. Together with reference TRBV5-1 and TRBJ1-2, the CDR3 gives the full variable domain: KAGVTQTPRYLIKTRGQQVTLSCSPISGHRSVSWYQQTPGQGLQFLFEYFSETQRNKGNFPGRFSGRQFSNSRSEMNVSTLELGDSALYLCASSLAGQGGGYGYTFGSGTRLTVV.

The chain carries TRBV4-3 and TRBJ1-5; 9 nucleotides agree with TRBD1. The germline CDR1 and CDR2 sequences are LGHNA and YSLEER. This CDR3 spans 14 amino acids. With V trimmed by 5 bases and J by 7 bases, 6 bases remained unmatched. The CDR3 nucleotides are TGCGCCAGCAGCGTGCGACAGGGGGAGCAGCCCCAGCATTTT. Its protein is CASSVRQGEQPQHF.

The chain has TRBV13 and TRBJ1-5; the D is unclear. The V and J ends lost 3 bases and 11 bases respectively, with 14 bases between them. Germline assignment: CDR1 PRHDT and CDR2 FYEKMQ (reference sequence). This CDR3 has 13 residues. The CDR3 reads CASSFHSTATQHF. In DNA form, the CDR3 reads TGTGCCAGCAGCTTCCACTCAACGGCGACCCAGCATTTT.

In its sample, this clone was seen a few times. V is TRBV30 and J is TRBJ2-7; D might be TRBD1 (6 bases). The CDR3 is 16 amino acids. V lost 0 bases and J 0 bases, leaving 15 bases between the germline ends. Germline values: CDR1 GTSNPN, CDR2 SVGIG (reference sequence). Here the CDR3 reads CAWSVLGTRASYEQYF. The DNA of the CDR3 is TGTGCCTGGAGTGTACTCGGGACAAGGGCCTCCTACGAGCAGTACTTC.

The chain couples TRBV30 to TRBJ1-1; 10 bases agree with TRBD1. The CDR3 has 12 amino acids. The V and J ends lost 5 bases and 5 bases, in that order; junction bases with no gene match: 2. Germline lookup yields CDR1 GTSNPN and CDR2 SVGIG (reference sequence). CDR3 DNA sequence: TGTGCCTGGGGGACAGGGGAAACTGAAGCTTTCTTT. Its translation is CAWGTGETEAFF.

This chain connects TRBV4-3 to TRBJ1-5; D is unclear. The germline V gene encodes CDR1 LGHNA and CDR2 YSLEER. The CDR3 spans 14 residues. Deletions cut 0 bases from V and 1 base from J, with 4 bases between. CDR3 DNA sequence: TGCGCCAGCAGCCAAGATCCCAGCAATCAGCCCCAGCATTTT. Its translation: CASSQDPSNQPQHF.